The rows below give T cell receptor beta chains drawn from one sample of a study of control samples from healthy donors and cancer patients. Data came from immunoSEQ multiplex PCR; TCRdb stores just in-frame clones and leaves some out. The sample has 130,000 or so clones; about 90% are singletons. The sequenced sample consisted of blood. The receptors shown here come from a woman in her 50s in good health. CDR3s include the opening cysteine and the closing phenylalanine or tryptophan. D genes are given only for firm matches. Clone size is given for some rows only: seen once, a few or many times, or a class if the clone is expanded.

.	.	TRBJ2-7	TRBV19	TGTGCCAGTAGTACTGACCCCGGTAGCACATACGAGCAGTACTTC	CASSTDPGSTYEQYF
.	.	TRBJ2-1	TRBV2	TGTGCCAGCAGCTACCTACAGTTCCGACAGCAGTTCTTC	CASSYLQFRQQFF
.	TRBD1	TRBJ1-3	TRBV19	TGTGCCAGTAGTATTACTGACAGGGAGATCACTGGAAACACCATATATTTT	CASSITDREITGNTIYF
few	TRBD2	TRBJ2-1	TRBV5-1	TGCGCCAGCAGCTTGGCTAGCGGGCTGGTCCAAGAGCAGTTCTTC	CASSLASGLVQEQFF
.	TRBD1	TRBJ2-5	TRBV7-6	TGTGCCAGCAGCGGTCCGGGACAGGGGCAAGAGACCCAGTACTTC	CASSGPGQGQETQYF
.	TRBD1	TRBJ2-2	TRBV6-6	TGTGCCAGCAGTTACGGGACAGGGGGCACCGGGGAGCTGTTTTTT	CASSYGTGGTGELFF
.	.	TRBJ1-2	TRBV3-1/TRBV3-2	TGTGCCAGCAGCCAAGTGCCCTTCGGGGGTCCCAGGAGCTATGGCTACACCTTC	CASSQVPFGGPRSYGYTF
.	.	TRBJ1-2	TRBV29-1	TGCAGCGTTGACGGTACAGGCTATGGCTACACCTTC	CSVDGTGYGYTF
few	.	TRBJ1-3	TRBV29-1	TGCAGCGTGAGAACCGGGACGGACTCTGGAAACACCATATATTTT	CSVRTGTDSGNTIYF
.	TRBD1	TRBJ1-2	TRBV19	TGTGCCAGTAGTCCGCAGGGGGCAGGTGGCTATGGCTACACCTTC	CASSPQGAGGYGYTF
.	TRBD1	TRBJ1-3	TRBV29-1	TGCAGCGTTCGTGACAGGGGCGGGAACACCATATATTTT	CSVRDRGGNTIYF
few	.	TRBJ2-5	TRBV15	TGTGCCACCAGCAGAGGACAGGACCAAGAGACCCAGTACTTC	CATSRGQDQETQYF
.	TRBD1	TRBJ1-1	TRBV25-1	TGTGCCAGCAGTGAAATGGCAGGGGGCAAGAACACTGAAGCTTTCTTT	CASSEMAGGKNTEAFF
.	TRBD1	TRBJ2-7	TRBV6-5	TGTGCCAACCTTGAGGCACAGGGGTACGAGCAGTACTTC	CANLEAQGYEQYF
.	.	TRBJ1-1	TRBV10-3	TGTGCCATCAGTGAGACAGGGTTTGGCACTGAAGCTTTCTTT	CAISETGFGTEAFF
.	.	TRBJ2-7	TRBV6-5	TGTGCCAGCAGTTACACGCACAGTACCTACGAGCAGTACTTC	CASSYTHSTYEQYF
.	.	TRBJ1-1	TRBV11-2	TGTGCCAGCAGCTTAGCAGGGATCACTGAAGCTTTCTTT	CASSLAGITEAFF
few	.	TRBJ1-5	TRBV6-1	TGTGCCAGCAGTGAACGAGGCAATCAGCCCCAGCATTTT	CASSERGNQPQHF
.	.	TRBJ2-1	TRBV30	TGTGCCTGGAGTGTACGAGCGGGTGGTGAGCAGTTCTTC	CAWSVRAGGEQFF
.	TRBD1	TRBJ1-1	TRBV2	TGTGCCAGCGGGCAGGGGGAGAACACTGAAGCTTTCTTT	CASGQGENTEAFF
.	.	TRBJ1-2	TRBV5-4	TGTGCCAGCAGCTTGGAAGGCTATGGCTACACCTTC	CASSLEGYGYTF
.	.	TRBJ2-6	TRBV18	TGTGCCAGCTCACTAACTTCGAGATCTGGGGCCAACGTCCTGACTTTC	CASSLTSRSGANVLTF
.	.	TRBJ2-7	TRBV2	TGTGCCAGCAGTACAGGGTTCGAGCAGTACTTC	CASSTGFEQYF
.	TRBD1	TRBJ1-5	TRBV6-6	TGTGCCAGCAGGGTTAACCAGGGGGCGCGGGATCAGCCCCAGCATTTT	CASRVNQGARDQPQHF
once	.	TRBJ1-1	TRBV11-1	TGTGCCAGCAGCTACGACAGTGACACTGAAGCTTTCTTT	CASSYDSDTEAFF
many	.	TRBJ1-5	TRBV2	TGTGCCAGCAGGGAGGGACCGATTAGCAATCAGCCCCAGCATTTT	CASREGPISNQPQHF
.	.	TRBJ2-7	TRBV27	TGTGCCAGCAGTCCTCACGGAGCGACCTACGAGCAGTACTTC	CASSPHGATYEQYF
.	.	TRBJ1-2	TRBV2	TGTGCCAGCAGAGGGGACACCCCGGGGGGCTACACCTTC	CASRGDTPGGYTF
.	.	TRBJ1-2	TRBV12-3/TRBV12-4	TGTGCCAGCCCCTGGCGGGGGCAGGGTGGCTACACCTTC	CASPWRGQGGYTF
.	TRBD1	TRBJ1-5	TRBV18	TGTGCCAGCTCCCTTGGACAGGCGATCAATCAGCCCCAGCATTTT	CASSLGQAINQPQHF
.	.	TRBJ1-1	TRBV15	TGTGCCACCAGCAGAGCAACCCCTGGGGGAGGCACTGAAGCTTTCTTT	CATSRATPGGGTEAFF
.	TRBD2	TRBJ2-5	TRBV5-5	TGTGCCAGCAGCCTGGGACTAGCGGGGTATGGAGAGACCCAGTACTTC	CASSLGLAGYGETQYF
.	.	TRBJ1-2	TRBV12-3/TRBV12-4	TGTGCCAGCAGTTTCTCAGGGCGGGATGGCTACACCTTC	CASSFSGRDGYTF
.	TRBD2	TRBJ2-5	TRBV27	TGTGCCAGCAGTTTAAACGGGAGGGGCCAAGAGACCCAGTACTTC	CASSLNGRGQETQYF
.	.	TRBJ2-2	TRBV5-4	TGTGCCAGCAGCTTAATGAACACCGGGGAGCTGTTTTTT	CASSLMNTGELFF
.	.	TRBJ2-2	TRBV2	TGTGCCAGCAGTGTAAGGGGGATAGGCCGAACCGGGGAGCTGTTTTTT	CASSVRGIGRTGELFF
.	.	TRBJ2-3	TRBV11-3	TGTGCCAGCAGCCCGTCAAGTGGTAGAGATACGCAGTATTTT	CASSPSSGRDTQYF
.	TRBD2	TRBJ2-7	TRBV27	TGTGCCAGCAGTCCACTAGCGGGAGAGAACGAGCAGTACTTC	CASSPLAGENEQYF
.	.	TRBJ1-4	TRBV15	TGTGCCACCAGCAGAGATAGGCAGGGAGATAATGAAAAACTGTTTTTT	CATSRDRQGDNEKLFF
.	TRBD1	TRBJ1-6	TRBV30	TGTGCCTGGAGTTCCCACAGGGGGGATTACTCCTATAATTCACCCCTCCACTTT	CAWSSHRGDYSYNSPLHF
.	TRBD2	TRBJ2-1	TRBV4-1	TGCGCCAGCAGCCAAGAGCATCTAGCGGGAGGGTACAATGAGCAGTTCTTC	CASSQEHLAGGYNEQFF
.	.	TRBJ1-5	TRBV28	TGTGCCAGCAGTTTAGTGGTTCAGCCCCAGCATTTT	CASSLVVQPQHF
few	TRBD1	TRBJ1-2	TRBV29-1	TGCAGCGCTACACGACAGGGCGGTCTTGGCTACACCTTC	CSATRQGGLGYTF
.	.	TRBJ2-3	TRBV18	TGTGCCAGCTCACCATTCGGGAACCCCACAGATACGCAGTATTTT	CASSPFGNPTDTQYF
.	TRBD2	TRBJ2-1	TRBV3-1/TRBV3-2	TGTGCCAGCAGCCAAGCGGGGGGTTCCTACAATGAGCAGTTCTTC	CASSQAGGSYNEQFF
.	.	TRBJ2-7	TRBV6-1	TGTGCCAGCAGTGAATGGGGTTCCTACGAGCAGTACTTC	CASSEWGSYEQYF
.	.	TRBJ1-1	TRBV5-1	TGCGCCAGCAGCTCGGGGAGGTCGCATGAAGCTTTCTTT	CASSSGRSHEAFF
.	.	TRBJ1-2	TRBV6-5	TGTGCCAGCAGTATCGGGGACGGGATCTATGGCTACACCTTC	CASSIGDGIYGYTF
once	.	TRBJ1-4	TRBV6-5	TGTGCCAGCAGTACGCAGGGAAGGGAAAAACTGTTTTTT	CASSTQGREKLFF
.	.	TRBJ2-7	TRBV30	TGTGCCTGGGGGGTATCGTACGAGCAGTACTTC	CAWGVSYEQYF
.	.	TRBJ2-1	TRBV7-6	TGTGCCAGCAGCTCCCCCCGGGTAGAGTTTGGGGGATACAATGAGCAGTTCTTC	CASSSPRVEFGGYNEQFF